This TCR beta chain was sequenced in a study of T cell responses to AZD1222 COVID-19 vaccine. Study conclusions and caveats: Dominant CD4 TCR responses targeted spike regions 160-218 and 743-854. Nearly half of unique spike-specific TCRs reportedly avoided B.1.351 and B.1.1.7 mutated regions. White British ancestry dominated among donors, who included more females, and clonal diversity was possibly underestimated.

The repertoire was sequenced with immunoSEQ multiplex PCR; TCRdb's copy has only in-frame clones and lacks some. The repertoire holds approximately 79,000 clones, with around nine tenths as singletons. This CDR3 region has 14 residues. Trimming shortened V by 3 bases and J by 0 bases, and 6 bases separated the two germline ends. Germline-derived CDR1 and CDR2 are LNHDA and SQIVND (reference sequence). Points on this clone: Its matching antigen is unknown.

The chain is built from TRBV19 and TRBJ1-5; the D is unclear. This clonotype was sampled from an adult in good health. The source was peripheral blood, collected on day 0 of AZD1222 vaccination. DNA of the CDR3: TGTGCCAGTAGTATTGGGCCTAGCAATCAGCCCCAGCATTTT. This translates into CASSIGPSNQPQHF. The full variable domain, in which reference TRBV19 and TRBJ1-5 provide the parts outside the CDR3, is DGGITQSPKYLFRKEGQNVTLSCEQNLNHDAMYWYRQDPGQGLRLIYYSQIVNDFQKGDIAEGYSVSREKKESFPLTVTSAQKNPTAFYLCASSIGPSNQPQHFGDGTRLSIL.